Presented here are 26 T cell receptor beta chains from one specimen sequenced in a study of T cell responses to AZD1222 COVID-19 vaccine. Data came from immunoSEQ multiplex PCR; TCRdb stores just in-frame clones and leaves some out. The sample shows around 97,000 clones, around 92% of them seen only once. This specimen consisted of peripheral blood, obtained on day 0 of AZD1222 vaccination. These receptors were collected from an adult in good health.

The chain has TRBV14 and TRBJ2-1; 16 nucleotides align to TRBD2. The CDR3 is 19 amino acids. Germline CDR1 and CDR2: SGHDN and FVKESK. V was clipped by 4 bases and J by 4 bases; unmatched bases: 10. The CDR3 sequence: CASSRPGLAGGPGYNEQFF. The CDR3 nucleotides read TGTGCCAGCAGCCGCCCGGGACTAGCGGGAGGGCCCGGATACAATGAGCAGTTCTTC. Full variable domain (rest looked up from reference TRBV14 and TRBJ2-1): EAGVTQFPSHSVIEKGQTVTLRCDPISGHDNLYWYRRVMGKEIKFLLHFVKESKQDESGMPNNRFLAERTGGTYSTLKVQPAELEDSGVYFCASSRPGLAGGPGYNEQFFGPGTRLTVL.

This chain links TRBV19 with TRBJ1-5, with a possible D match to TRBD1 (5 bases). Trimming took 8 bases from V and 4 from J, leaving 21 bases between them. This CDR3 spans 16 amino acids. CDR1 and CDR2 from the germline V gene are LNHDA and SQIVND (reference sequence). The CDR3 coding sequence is TGTGCCAGTTGGGGGACGACTGGAAGGGGTAATCAGCCCCAGCATTTT. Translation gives CASWGTTGRGNQPQHF.

The CDR3 is CASSLSQAKQFF. For the CDR3, the DNA is TGTGCCAGCAGTTTATCTCAAGCGAAACAGTTCTTC. The V and J genes are TRBV28 and TRBJ2-1; no reliable D call. The CDR3 covers 12 residues. The V end was cut by 1 base, the J end by 13 bases, with 11 bases between. Germline V gene data show CDR1 as MDHEN and CDR2 as SYDVKM.

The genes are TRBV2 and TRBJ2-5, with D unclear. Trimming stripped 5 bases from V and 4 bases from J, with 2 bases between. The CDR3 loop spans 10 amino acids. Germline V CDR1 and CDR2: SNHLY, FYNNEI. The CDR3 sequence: CASSIETQYF. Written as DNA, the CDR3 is TGTGCCAGCAGTATAGAGACCCAGTACTTC. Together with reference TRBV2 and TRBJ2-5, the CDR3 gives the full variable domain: EPEVTQTPSHQVTQMGQEVILRCVPISNHLYFYWYRQILGQKVEFLVSFYNNEISEKSEIFDDQFSVERPDGSNFTLKIRSTKLEDSAMYFCASSIETQYFGPGTRLLVL.

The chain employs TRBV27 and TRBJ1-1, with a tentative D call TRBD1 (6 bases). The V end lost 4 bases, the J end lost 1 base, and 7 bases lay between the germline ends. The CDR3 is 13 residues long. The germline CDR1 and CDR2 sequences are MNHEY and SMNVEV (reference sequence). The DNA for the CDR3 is TGTGCCAGCAGTTACAGGGCGAACACTGAAGCTTTCTTT. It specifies CASSYRANTEAFF.

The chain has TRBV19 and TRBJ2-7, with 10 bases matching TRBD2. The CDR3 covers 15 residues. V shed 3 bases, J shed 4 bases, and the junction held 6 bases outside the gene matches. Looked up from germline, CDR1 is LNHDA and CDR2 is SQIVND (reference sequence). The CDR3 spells CASSIIVGLAYEQYF. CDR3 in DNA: TGTGCCAGTAGTATCATAGTGGGACTAGCGTACGAGCAGTACTTC.

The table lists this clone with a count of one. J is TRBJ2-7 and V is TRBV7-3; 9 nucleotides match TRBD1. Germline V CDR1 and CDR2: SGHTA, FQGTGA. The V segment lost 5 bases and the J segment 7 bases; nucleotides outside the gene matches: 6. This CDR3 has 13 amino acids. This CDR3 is CASSKGTGLEQYF. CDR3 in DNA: TGTGCCAGCAGCAAAGGGACAGGGTTGGAGCAGTACTTC.

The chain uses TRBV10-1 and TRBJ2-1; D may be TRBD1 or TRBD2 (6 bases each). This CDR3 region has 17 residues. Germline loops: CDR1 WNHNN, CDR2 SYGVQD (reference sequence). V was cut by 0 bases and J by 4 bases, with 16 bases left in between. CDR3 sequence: CASSESIQGGGYNEQFF. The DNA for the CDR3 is TGCGCCAGCAGTGAGTCGATACAGGGTGGAGGGTACAATGAGCAGTTCTTC.

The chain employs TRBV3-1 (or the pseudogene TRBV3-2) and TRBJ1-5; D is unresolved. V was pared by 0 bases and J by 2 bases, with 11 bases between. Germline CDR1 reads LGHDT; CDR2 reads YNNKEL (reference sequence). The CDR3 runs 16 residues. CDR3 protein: CASSQDRPWGNQPQHF. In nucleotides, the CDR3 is TGTGCCAGCAGCCAAGATCGGCCCTGGGGCAATCAGCCCCAGCATTTT.

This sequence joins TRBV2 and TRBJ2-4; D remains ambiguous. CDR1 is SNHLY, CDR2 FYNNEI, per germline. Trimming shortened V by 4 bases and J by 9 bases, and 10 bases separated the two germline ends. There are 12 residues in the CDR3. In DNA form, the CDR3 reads TGTGCCAGCAGTGCCTCCCTCGGCATTCAGTACTTC. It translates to CASSASLGIQYF.

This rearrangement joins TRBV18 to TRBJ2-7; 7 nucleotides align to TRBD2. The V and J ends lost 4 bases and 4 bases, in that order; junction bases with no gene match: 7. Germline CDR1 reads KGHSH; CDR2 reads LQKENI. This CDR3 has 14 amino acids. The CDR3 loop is CASSQGLRDYEQYF. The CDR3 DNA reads TGTGCCAGCTCACAGGGACTAAGGGATTACGAGCAGTACTTC.

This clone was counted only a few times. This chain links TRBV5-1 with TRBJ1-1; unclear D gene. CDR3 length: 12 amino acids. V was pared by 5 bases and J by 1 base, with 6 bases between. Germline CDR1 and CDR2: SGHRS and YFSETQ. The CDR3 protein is CASSTGNTEAFF. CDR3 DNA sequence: TGCGCCAGCAGTACGGGGAACACTGAAGCTTTCTTT.

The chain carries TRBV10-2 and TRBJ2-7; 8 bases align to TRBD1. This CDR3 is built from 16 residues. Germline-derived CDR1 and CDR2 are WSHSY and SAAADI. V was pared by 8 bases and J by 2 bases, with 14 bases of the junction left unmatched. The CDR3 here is CASGLSTGGATYEQYF. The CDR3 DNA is TGCGCCAGCGGATTATCCACAGGGGGAGCCACCTACGAGCAGTACTTC.

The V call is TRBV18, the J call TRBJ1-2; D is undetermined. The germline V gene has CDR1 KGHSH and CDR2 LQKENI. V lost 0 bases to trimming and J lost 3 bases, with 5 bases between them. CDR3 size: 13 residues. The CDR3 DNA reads TGTGCCAGCTCACCACCGACGGACTATGGCTACACCTTC. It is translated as CASSPPTDYGYTF.

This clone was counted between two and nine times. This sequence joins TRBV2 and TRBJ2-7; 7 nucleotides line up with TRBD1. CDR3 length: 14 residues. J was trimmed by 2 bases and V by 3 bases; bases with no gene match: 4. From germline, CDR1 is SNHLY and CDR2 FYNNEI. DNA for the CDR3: TGTGCCAGCAGTGATAACAGGGGCCCCTACGAGCAGTACTTC. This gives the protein CASSDNRGPYEQYF.

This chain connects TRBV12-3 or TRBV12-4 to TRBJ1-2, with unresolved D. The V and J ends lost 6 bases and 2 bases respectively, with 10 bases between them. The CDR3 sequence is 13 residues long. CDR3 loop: CASRTLGNYGYTF. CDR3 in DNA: TGTGCCAGCAGGACTCTCGGAAACTATGGCTACACCTTC.

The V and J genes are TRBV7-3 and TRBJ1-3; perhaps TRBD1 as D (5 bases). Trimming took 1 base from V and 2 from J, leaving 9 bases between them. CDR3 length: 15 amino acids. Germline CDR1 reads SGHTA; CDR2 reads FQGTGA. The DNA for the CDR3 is TGTGCCAGCAGCTTAAGCGTAGGGGCTGGAAACACCATATATTTT. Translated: CASSLSVGAGNTIYF.

This CDR3 reads CASSYENTEAFF. In DNA form, the CDR3 reads TGCGCCAGCAGCTACGAGAACACTGAAGCTTTCTTT. This rearrangement joins TRBV4-3 to TRBJ1-1, with D uncertain. CDR1 and CDR2 from the germline V gene are LGHNA and YSLEER. The CDR3 is 12 residues long. V was trimmed by 5 bases and J by 1 base, leaving 5 bases between them.

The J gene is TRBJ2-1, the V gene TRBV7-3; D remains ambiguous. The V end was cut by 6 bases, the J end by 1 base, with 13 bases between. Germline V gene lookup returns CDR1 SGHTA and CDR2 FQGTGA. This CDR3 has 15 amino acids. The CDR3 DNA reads TGTGCCAGCAGTCCCCAAGGGTCTTCCTACAATGAGCAGTTCTTC. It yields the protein CASSPQGSSYNEQFF.

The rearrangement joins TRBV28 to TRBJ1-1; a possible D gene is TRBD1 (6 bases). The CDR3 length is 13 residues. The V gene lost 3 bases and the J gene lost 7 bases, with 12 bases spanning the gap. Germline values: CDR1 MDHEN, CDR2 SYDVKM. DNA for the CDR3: TGTGCCAGCAGTTTGAGGGGGGAGAGTGAAGCTTTCTTT. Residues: CASSLRGESEAFF. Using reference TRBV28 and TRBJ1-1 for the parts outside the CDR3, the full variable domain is DVKVTQSSRYLVKRTGEKVFLECVQDMDHENMFWYRQDPGLGLRLIYFSYDVKMKEKGDIPEGYSVSREKKERFSLILESASTNQTSMYLCASSLRGESEAFFGQGTRLTVV.

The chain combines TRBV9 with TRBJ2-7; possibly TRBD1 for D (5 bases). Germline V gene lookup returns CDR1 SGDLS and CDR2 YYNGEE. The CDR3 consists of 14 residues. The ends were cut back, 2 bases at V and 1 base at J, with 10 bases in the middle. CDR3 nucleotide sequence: TGTGCCAGCAGCGTTTTGGACACATCCTACGAGCAGTACTTC. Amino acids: CASSVLDTSYEQYF.

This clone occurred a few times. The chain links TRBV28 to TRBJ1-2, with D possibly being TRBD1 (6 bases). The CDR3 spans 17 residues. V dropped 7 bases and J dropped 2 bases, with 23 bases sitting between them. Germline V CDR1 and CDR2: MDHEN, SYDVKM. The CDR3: CASTMTGGGPKNYGYTF. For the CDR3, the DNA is TGTGCCAGCACAATGACAGGAGGAGGGCCAAAAAACTATGGCTACACCTTC.

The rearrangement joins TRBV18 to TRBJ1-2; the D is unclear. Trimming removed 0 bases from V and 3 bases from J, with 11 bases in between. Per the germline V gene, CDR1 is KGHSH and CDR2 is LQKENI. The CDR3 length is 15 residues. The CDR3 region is CASSPPRTPHYGYTF. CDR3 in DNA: TGTGCCAGCTCACCACCTAGAACCCCGCACTATGGCTACACCTTC.

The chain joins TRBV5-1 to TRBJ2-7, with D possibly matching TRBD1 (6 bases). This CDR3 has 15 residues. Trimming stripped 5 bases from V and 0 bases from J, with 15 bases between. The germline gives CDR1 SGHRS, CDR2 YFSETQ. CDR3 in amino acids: CASSGYTGYSYEQYF. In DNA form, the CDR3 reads TGCGCCAGCAGTGGTTATACAGGGTACTCCTACGAGCAGTACTTC. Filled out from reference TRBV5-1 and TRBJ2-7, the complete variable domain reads KAGVTQTPRYLIKTRGQQVTLSCSPISGHRSVSWYQQTPGQGLQFLFEYFSETQRNKGNFPGRFSGRQFSNSRSEMNVSTLELGDSALYLCASSGYTGYSYEQYFGPGTRLTVT.

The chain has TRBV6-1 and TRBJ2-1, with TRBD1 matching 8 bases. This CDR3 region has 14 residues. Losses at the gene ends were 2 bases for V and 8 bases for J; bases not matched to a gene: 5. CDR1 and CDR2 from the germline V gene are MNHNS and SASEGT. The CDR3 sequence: CASSEQGGQDEQFF. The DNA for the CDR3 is TGTGCCAGCAGTGAACAGGGGGGACAGGATGAGCAGTTCTTC.

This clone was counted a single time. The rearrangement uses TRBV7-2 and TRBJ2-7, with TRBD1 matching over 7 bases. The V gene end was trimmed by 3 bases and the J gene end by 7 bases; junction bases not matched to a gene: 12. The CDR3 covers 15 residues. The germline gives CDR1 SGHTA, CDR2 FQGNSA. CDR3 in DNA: TGTGCCAGCAGCTTTTCTTGGACAGGCCCGAAGGAGCAGTACTTC. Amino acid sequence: CASSFSWTGPKEQYF.